Shown below are 24 T cell receptor beta chains from a single sample sequenced in a study of blood T cell repertoires in COVID-19. This table comes from immunoSEQ multiplex PCR, and its TCRdb copy is limited to in-frame clones, with some not included. Among over 150,000 clones listed, about 90% were seen once. The specimen was peripheral blood. Receptors were obtained from a man between 65 and 85 years old with active or convalescent COVID-19.

With respect to this clone: An end of the junction differs from the germline gene, which may be a read error. The chain links TRBV12-5 to TRBJ2-1; 14 positions match TRBD2. The CDR3 runs to 16 residues. CDR1 and CDR2 from the germline V gene are LGHNT and FRNRAP. The CDR3 region is CASGLGTSGGHNEQFF. Written as DNA, the CDR3 is TGTGCTAGTGGCTTGGGGACTAGCGGGGGTCACAATGAGCAGTTCTTC. The whole variable domain, remainder taken from reference TRBV12-5 and TRBJ2-1, is DARVTQTPRHKVTEMGQEVTMRCQPILGHNTVFWYRQTMMQGLELLAYFRNRAPLDDSGMPKDRFSAEMPDATLATLKIQPSEPRDSAVYFCASGLGTSGGHNEQFFGPGTRLTVL.

The chain uses TRBV19 and TRBJ2-2; TRBD1 is a possible D gene (6 bases). There are 15 residues in the CDR3. Trimming took off 5 bases at V and 4 bases at J, with 14 bases between the two ends. CDR1 is LNHDA, CDR2 SQIVND, per germline (reference sequence). The DNA for the CDR3 is TGTGCCAGTAGTGGGGGATCAGGGGCCACCGGGGAGCTGTTTTTT. It translates to CASSGGSGATGELFF.

The rearrangement links TRBV9 to TRBJ2-2, with D maybe TRBD1 (5 bases). The CDR3 is 16 residues long. From germline, CDR1 is SGDLS and CDR2 YYNGEE. Trimming took 0 bases from V and 4 from J, leaving 13 bases between them. CDR3 sequence (DNA): TGTGCCAGCAGCGTAGAGGTCTGGGGCGTCACCGGGGAGCTGTTTTTT. Amino acids: CASSVEVWGVTGELFF.

The V call is TRBV5-1, the J call TRBJ2-3; 10 bases line up with TRBD2. This CDR3 is 14 amino acids long. Germline V gives CDR1 SGHRS, CDR2 YFSETQ. V lost 0 bases, J lost 10 bases, and 5 bases stayed unmatched. This CDR3 is CASSLVAGGLPQYF. CDR3 DNA: TGCGCCAGCAGCTTGGTAGCGGGAGGCCTACCGCAGTATTTT. The full variable domain, its missing parts supplied by reference TRBV5-1 and TRBJ2-3, is KAGVTQTPRYLIKTRGQQVTLSCSPISGHRSVSWYQQTPGQGLQFLFEYFSETQRNKGNFPGRFSGRQFSNSRSEMNVSTLELGDSALYLCASSLVAGGLPQYFGPGTRLTVL.

The chain is built from TRBV28 and TRBJ1-5; no reliable D call. The germline CDR1 and CDR2 sequences are MDHEN and SYDVKM. This CDR3 is 14 amino acids long. The V end lost 6 bases, the J end lost 5 bases, and 14 bases lay between the germline ends. CDR3 bases: TGTGCCAGCAGGAAGAATGGCGGGTATCAGCCCCAGCATTTT. This sequence encodes CASRKNGGYQPQHF.

The chain uses TRBV10-2 and TRBJ2-1; D possibly corresponds to TRBD1 (5 bases). Germline V gene sequence: CDR1 WSHSY, CDR2 SAAADI. CDR3 length equals 13 residues. Trimming pared 7 bases from V and 6 bases from J, leaving 13 bases between. DNA of the CDR3: TGCGCCAGCACCGAGAGAGACAGCAATGAGCAGTTCTTC. It yields the protein CASTERDSNEQFF.

The count of this clone is one. V is TRBV4-3 and J is TRBJ2-1, with D unresolved. The V gene lost 0 bases and the J gene lost 6 bases, with 6 bases spanning the gap. Per the germline V gene, CDR1 is LGHNA and CDR2 is YSLEER. This CDR3 spans 13 amino acids. The CDR3 DNA reads as TGCGCCAGCAGCCAAGAACAACCCAATGAGCAGTTCTTC. It codes for CASSQEQPNEQFF.

The chain links TRBV18 to TRBJ2-6; D might be TRBD1 (5 bases). The CDR3 consists of 18 residues. Deletions cut 1 base from V and 3 bases from J, with 16 bases between. Germline V lookup: CDR1 KGHSH, CDR2 LQKENI. The CDR3: CASSPLAGSSSGANVLTF. The DNA for the CDR3 is TGTGCCAGCTCACCACTGGCAGGGTCGTCGAGTGGGGCCAACGTCCTGACTTTC.

The chain has TRBV3-1 (or the pseudogene TRBV3-2) and TRBJ2-1; no clear D. The germline gives CDR1 LGHDT, CDR2 YNNKEL (reference sequence). The V end lost 1 base, the J end lost 6 bases, and 7 bases lay between the germline ends. The CDR3 runs 13 residues. The CDR3 reads CASSQAKSNEQFF. As DNA, the CDR3 is TGTGCCAGCAGCCAAGCTAAGAGCAATGAGCAGTTCTTC.

The V call is TRBV10-1, the J call TRBJ2-1, with TRBD1 matching 11 bases. Germline V gene data show CDR1 as WNHNN and CDR2 as SYGVQD (reference sequence). The CDR3 length is 15 residues. V lost 3 bases, J lost 7 bases, and 5 bases stayed unmatched. The CDR3 DNA reads TGCGCCAGCAGTGACTCCGGGACAGGGGGAAATGAGCAGTTCTTC. It encodes CASSDSGTGGNEQFF.

The chain employs TRBV3-1 (or the pseudogene TRBV3-2) and TRBJ2-7; TRBD2 aligns across 7 bases. V shed 7 bases and J 4 bases; nucleotides not matched to a gene: 10. Germline-derived CDR1 and CDR2 are LGHDT and YNNKEL (reference sequence). CDR3 length: 14 residues. CDR3 nucleotides: TGTGCCAGCAACCTTAGGGGACTACCATACGAGCAGTACTTC. Protein product: CASNLRGLPYEQYF.

The rearrangement uses TRBV29-1 and TRBJ2-6, with D perhaps matching TRBD2 (6 bases). V was pared by 3 bases and J by 1 base, with 10 bases between. CDR1 and CDR2 from the germline V gene are SQVTM and ANQGSEA. The CDR3 is 15 amino acids. Written as DNA, the CDR3 is TGCAGCGTTGAGGGGGGAAATTCTGGGGCCAACGTCCTGACTTTC. This codes for CSVEGGNSGANVLTF.

This chain joins TRBV11-3 and TRBJ2-6; 7 nucleotides match TRBD1. This CDR3 is built from 15 residues. Germline CDR1 reads SGHNT; CDR2 reads YENEEA. Trimming cost V 5 bases and J 2 bases; bases outside gene matches: 3. CDR3 coding DNA: TGTGCCAGCAGCCCAGGGACAGCTGGGGCCAACGTCCTGACTTTC. It specifies CASSPGTAGANVLTF.

This chain links TRBV7-9 with TRBJ2-7; TRBD1 agrees at 7 bases. The CDR3 contains 15 residues. V lost 1 base and J lost 3; bases outside the gene matches: 6. Germline values: CDR1 SEHNR, CDR2 FQNEAQ (reference sequence). CDR3 protein: CASSLGQGIGYEQYF. CDR3 DNA: TGTGCCAGCAGCTTAGGACAGGGTATAGGCTACGAGCAGTACTTC. The full variable domain, with the rest looked up from reference TRBV7-9 and TRBJ2-7, is DTGVSQNPRHKITKRGQNVTFRCDPISEHNRLYWYRQTLGQGPEFLTYFQNEAQLEKSRLLSDRFSAERPKGSFSTLEIQRTEQGDSAMYLCASSLGQGIGYEQYFGPGTRLTVT.

This chain uses TRBV19 with TRBJ1-6; TRBD1 is a possible D gene (6 bases). The germline CDR1 and CDR2 sequences are LNHDA and SQIVND (reference sequence). This CDR3 is 14 amino acids long. V was clipped by 6 bases and J by 6 bases, with 12 bases between them. The CDR3 loop reads CASSSGHFNSPLHF. In DNA form, the CDR3 reads TGTGCCAGTAGCTCGGGACATTTTAATTCACCCCTCCACTTT.

The J gene is TRBJ2-7, the V gene TRBV6-1; TRBD2 matches at 8 bases. This CDR3 has 14 residues. Per germline, CDR1 MNHNS and CDR2 SASEGT. The J segment lost 5 bases and the V segment lost 5 bases, leaving 8 bases of the junction unmatched. CDR3 amino acids: CASSPGLVIDEQYF. The DNA of the CDR3 is TGTGCCAGCAGTCCGGGACTAGTAATCGACGAGCAGTACTTC.

The rearrangement joins TRBV7-8 to TRBJ1-2, with a weak D call TRBD1 (5 bases). The CDR3 loop spans 15 amino acids. V lost 5 bases, J lost 4 bases, and 17 bases lay in between. The germline V gene encodes CDR1 SGHVS and CDR2 FQNEAQ. CDR3 bases: TGTGCCAGCAGCCTTGACAGTTTTTTTGGCTATGGCTACACCTTC. Encoded protein: CASSLDSFFGYGYTF.

Ten or more counts support this clone. The chain joins TRBV7-9 to TRBJ1-4; 9 nucleotides line up with TRBD1. The CDR3 contains 14 residues. V trimming: 5 bases; J trimming: 6 bases; junction bases outside the gene matches: 4. From germline, CDR1 is SEHNR and CDR2 FQNEAQ (reference sequence). For the CDR3, the DNA is TGTGCCAGCAGCCGGGGACAGGGTTATGAAAAACTGTTTTTT. Its protein is CASSRGQGYEKLFF. Full variable domain (missing parts from reference TRBV7-9 and TRBJ1-4): DTGVSQNPRHKITKRGQNVTFRCDPISEHNRLYWYRQTLGQGPEFLTYFQNEAQLEKSRLLSDRFSAERPKGSFSTLEIQRTEQGDSAMYLCASSRGQGYEKLFFGSGTQLSVL.

V is TRBV10-3 and J is TRBJ2-5, with TRBD1 matching over 7 bases. Germline V lookup: CDR1 ENHRY, CDR2 SYGVKD. Trimming at V came to 3 bases and at J to 5 bases, leaving 0 bases not matched to a gene. The CDR3 runs 12 residues. DNA for the CDR3: TGTGCCATCAGTGACAGGGGGGAGACCCAGTACTTC. This codes for CAISDRGETQYF.

This chain connects TRBV2 to TRBJ1-2; a weak D match, TRBD1 (6 bases). CDR3 length: 14 residues. The germline CDR1 and CDR2 sequences are SNHLY and FYNNEI. V lost 5 bases to trimming and J lost 6 bases, with 16 bases between them. The DNA for the CDR3 is TGTGCCAGCAGTTTCGGACAGAGGGTCGATGGCTACACCTTC. It is translated as CASSFGQRVDGYTF.

The rearrangement joins TRBV5-1 to TRBJ2-5, with 9 bases matching TRBD1. CDR1 SGHRS and CDR2 YFSETQ come from the germline V gene. Trimming at V came to 4 bases and at J to 4 bases, leaving 5 bases not matched to a gene. The CDR3 extends over 14 amino acids. The CDR3 DNA reads as TGCGCCAGCAGCGGGACAGGGTCGGGAGAGACCCAGTACTTC. This codes for CASSGTGSGETQYF.

The CDR3 loop is CASRTPFGNTIYF. DNA of the CDR3: TGTGCCAGCCGAACTCCCTTCGGAAACACCATATATTTT. The V call is TRBV28, the J call TRBJ1-3; D not resolved. CDR3 length: 13 residues. CDR1 is MDHEN, CDR2 SYDVKM, per germline. Trimming stripped 8 bases from V and 4 bases from J, with 12 bases between. Full variable domain (outside the CDR3, taken from reference TRBV28 and TRBJ1-3): DVKVTQSSRYLVKRTGEKVFLECVQDMDHENMFWYRQDPGLGLRLIYFSYDVKMKEKGDIPEGYSVSREKKERFSLILESASTNQTSMYLCASRTPFGNTIYFGEGSWLTVV.

This chain connects TRBV6-6 to TRBJ2-7; TRBD1 aligns across 7 bases. V shed 5 bases, J shed 5 bases, and the junction held 6 bases outside the gene matches. CDR3 length: 13 amino acids. Germline V gene sequence: CDR1 MNHNY, CDR2 SVGAGI (reference sequence). CDR3 sequence (DNA): TGTGCCAGCAGTCTACAGGGGACGGACGAGCAGTACTTC. Residues: CASSLQGTDEQYF.

The chain links TRBV18 to TRBJ1-1; D is possibly TRBD1 (6 bases). From germline, CDR1 is KGHSH and CDR2 LQKENI. CDR3 length: 15 amino acids. V lost 3 bases to trimming and J lost 1 base, with 12 bases between them. CDR3 in amino acids: CASSPRTATNTEAFF. Written as DNA, the CDR3 is TGTGCCAGCTCACCTCGGACAGCCACGAACACTGAAGCTTTCTTT.